This is a list of T cell receptor beta chains from one sample in a study of shared clonotypes between healthy human individuals. Libraries were prepared by immunoSEQ multiplex PCR; TCRdb keeps only in-frame clonotypes and omits some of them. The sample consists of under 2.5 million clones, around 93% of them appearing once. The sequenced material came from naive CD4+ T cells from PBMCs. The receptors stem from a man between 18 and 35 years old in good health. Some clones in this sample may be carry-over from other donors' samples. Both conserved end residues are part of each CDR3. D genes are given only for firm matches.

TRBJ2-5 NA TRBV5-4 TGTGCCAGCAGCCGGAGTGAAGAGACCCAGTACTTC CASSRSEETQYF
TRBJ1-1 NA TRBV6-6 TGTGCCAGCAGTTACGGTGGGATGAACACTGAAGCTTTCTTT CASSYGGMNTEAFF
TRBJ2-1 TRBD2 TRBV28 TGTGCCAGCACGTTAGCGGGAGGGTTGAATGAGCAGTTCTTC CASTLAGGLNEQFF
TRBJ2-7 TRBD1 TRBV27 TGTGCCAGTAAGACGGCAGGGGGCAGGGGGGAGCAGTACTTC CASKTAGGRGEQYF
TRBJ2-1 NA TRBV27 TGTGCCAGCACCACGTTAGGACCGAACCGGTACAATGAGCAGTTCTTC CASTTLGPNRYNEQFF
TRBJ2-2 NA TRBV25-1 TGTGCCAGCAGTGACAGGTTCGCCGGGGAGCTGTTTTTT CASSDRFAGELFF
TRBJ1-3 NA TRBV7-6 TGTGCCAGCACCAGAGACAGATTAGAGTTCTCTGGAAACACCATATATTTT CASTRDRLEFSGNTIYF
TRBJ1-2 TRBD1 TRBV10-1 TGCGCCAGCAGTAAGGACAGGAGAGCTAACTATGGCTACACCTTC CASSKDRRANYGYTF
TRBJ1-1 NA TRBV10-3 TGTGCCATCAGTGAGGAGGGACTGACCCAGCCTGAAGCTTTCTTT CAISEEGLTQPEAFF
TRBJ1-2 TRBD1 TRBV7-3 TGTGCCAGCAGCCCGGGACAGGGAGGGGGCTACACCTTC CASSPGQGGGYTF
TRBJ2-1 NA TRBV9 TGTGCCAGCAGCGCACCAAGCGTCAATGAGCAGTTCTTC CASSAPSVNEQFF
TRBJ2-7 TRBD2 TRBV5-5 TGTGCCAGCAGCTTAGCCGCGGGAGGCCCAACCTACGAGCAGTACTTC CASSLAAGGPTYEQYF
TRBJ1-2 TRBD1 TRBV5-1 TGCGCCAGCAGCCCGCAGGGACAGGCCTATGGCTACACCTTC CASSPQGQAYGYTF
TRBJ1-2 NA TRBV12-5 TGTGCTAGTGGTTTGGTATTTAATTCACAGGGAGACAACTATGGCTACACCTTC CASGLVFNSQGDNYGYTF
TRBJ2-5 TRBD1 TRBV5-1 TGCGCCAGCAGCTTATTCTCCACAGGGGAGGAGACCCAGTACTTC CASSLFSTGEETQYF
TRBJ2-1 TRBD1 TRBV15 TGTGCCACCAGCAGAACAGGGGTCTCCTACAATGAGCAGTTCTTC CATSRTGVSYNEQFF
TRBJ2-1 NA TRBV11-2 TGTGCCAGCAGCTTTGGGCTGAGGGGGTATAGGGGGAAGTACAATGAGCAGTTCTTC CASSFGLRGYRGKYNEQFF
TRBJ1-1 NA TRBV7-3 TGTGCCAGCACCGATGAGGGGGGCGCTGAAGCTTTCTTT CASTDEGGAEAFF
TRBJ1-4 TRBD1 TRBV4-1 TGCGCCAGCAGCCAAGGGTTTCCGGGACAGGGGAGCAGAAAACTGTTTTTT CASSQGFPGQGSRKLFF
TRBJ2-2 TRBD2 TRBV27 TGTGCCAGCAGTTTATCTTTACTAGCGGGAGGCGCCGGGGAGCTGTTTTTT CASSLSLLAGGAGELFF
TRBJ2-7 TRBD1 TRBV6-6 TGTGCCAGCAGGGAGACAGGGTCTGGAAGGACCGGCGAGCAGTACTTC CASRETGSGRTGEQYF
TRBJ1-6 NA TRBV5-4 TGTGCCAGCAGCCCGAGGACTGATTCACCCCTCCACTTT CASSPRTDSPLHF
TRBJ2-1 TRBD2 TRBV5-1 TGCGCCAGCAGCAACCGGACTAGCGGGATATCAAGACAGTTCTTC CASSNRTSGISRQFF
TRBJ1-1 NA TRBV7-3 TGTGCCAGCAGCTCCCTAGGATCGAACACTGAAGCTTTCTTT CASSSLGSNTEAFF
TRBJ2-3 NA TRBV6-1 TGTGCCAGCAGTGAAGCGGTCCTAGGGAGTACGCAGTATTTT CASSEAVLGSTQYF
TRBJ2-3 TRBD1 TRBV5-6 TGTGCCAGCAGCTTTAACAGGGGCGGTTGGACAGATACGCAGTATTTT CASSFNRGGWTDTQYF
TRBJ1-1 NA TRBV6-5 TGTGCCAGCAAGGTCAACACTGAAGCTTTCTTT CASKVNTEAFF